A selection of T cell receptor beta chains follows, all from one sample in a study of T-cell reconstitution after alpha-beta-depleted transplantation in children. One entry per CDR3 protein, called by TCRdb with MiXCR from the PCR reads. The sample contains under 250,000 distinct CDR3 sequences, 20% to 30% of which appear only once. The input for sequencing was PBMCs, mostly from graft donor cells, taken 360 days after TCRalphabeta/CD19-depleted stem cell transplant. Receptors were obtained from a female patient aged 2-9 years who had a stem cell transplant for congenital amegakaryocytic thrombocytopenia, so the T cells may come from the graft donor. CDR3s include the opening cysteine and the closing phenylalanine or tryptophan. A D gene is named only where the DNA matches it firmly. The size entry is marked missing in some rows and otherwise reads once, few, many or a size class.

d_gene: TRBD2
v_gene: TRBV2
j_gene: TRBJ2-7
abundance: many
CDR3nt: TGTGCCAGCGCGGGACTAGATGCCGAGCAGTACTTC
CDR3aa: CASAGLDAEQYF

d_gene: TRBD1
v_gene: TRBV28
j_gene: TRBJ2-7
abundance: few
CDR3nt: TGTGCCAGCCGGACAGGGGACTCCTACGAGCAGTACTTC
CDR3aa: CASRTGDSYEQYF

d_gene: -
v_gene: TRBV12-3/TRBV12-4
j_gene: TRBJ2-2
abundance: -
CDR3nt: TGTGCCAGCAGTTTTCCGGGACAACCGAACACCGGGGAGCTGTTTTTT
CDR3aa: CASSFPGQPNTGELFF

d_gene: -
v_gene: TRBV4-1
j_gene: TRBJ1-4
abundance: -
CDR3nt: TGCGCCAGCAGCCAAGTGAACCTCATTGTCAATGAAAAACTGTTTTTT
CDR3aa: CASSQVNLIVNEKLFF

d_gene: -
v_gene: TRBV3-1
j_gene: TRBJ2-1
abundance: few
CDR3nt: TGTGCCAGCAGCCAAGCCCCCTCCTACAATGAGCAGTTCTTC
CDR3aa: CASSQAPSYNEQFF

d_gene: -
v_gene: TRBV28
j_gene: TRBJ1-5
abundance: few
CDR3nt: TGTGCCAGCAGTTTATCGGGGTCCAATCAGCCCCAGCATTTT
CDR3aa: CASSLSGSNQPQHF

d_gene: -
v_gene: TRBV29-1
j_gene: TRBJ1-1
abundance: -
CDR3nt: TGCAGCGTAACAGGGATGACGAACACTGAAGCTTTCTTT
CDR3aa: CSVTGMTNTEAFF

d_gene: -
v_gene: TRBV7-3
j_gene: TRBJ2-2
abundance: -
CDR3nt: TGTGCCAGCAGCACACAAGCGGACCCGGGGACCGGGGAGCTGTTTTTT
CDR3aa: CASSTQADPGTGELFF

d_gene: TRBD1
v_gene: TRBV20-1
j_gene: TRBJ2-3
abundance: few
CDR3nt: TGCAGTGGTAGACAGGGGCTCACAGATACGCAGTATTTT
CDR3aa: CSGRQGLTDTQYF

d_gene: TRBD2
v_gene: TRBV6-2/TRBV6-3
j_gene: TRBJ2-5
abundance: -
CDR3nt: TGTGCCAGCAGGATAGGACTAGCGGGCGGACAAGAGACCCAGTACTTC
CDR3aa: CASRIGLAGGQETQYF

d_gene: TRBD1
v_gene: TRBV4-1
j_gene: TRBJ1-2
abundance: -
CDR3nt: TGCGCCAGCAGTCAGGACAGGATTTATGGCTACACCTTC
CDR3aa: CASSQDRIYGYTF

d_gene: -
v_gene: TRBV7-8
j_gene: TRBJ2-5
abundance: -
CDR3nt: TGTGCCAGCAGACTAGGAGCGGGAGAGACCCAGTACTTC
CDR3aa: CASRLGAGETQYF

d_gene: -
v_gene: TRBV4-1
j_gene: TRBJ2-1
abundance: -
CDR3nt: TGCGCCAGCAGCCAAGTGGGGGTCAAACGGTACAATGAGCAGTTCTTC
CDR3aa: CASSQVGVKRYNEQFF

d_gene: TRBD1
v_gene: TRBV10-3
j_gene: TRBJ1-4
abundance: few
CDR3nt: TGTGCCATCGGACAGGGGCGGTCTAATGAAAAACTGTTTTTT
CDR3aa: CAIGQGRSNEKLFF

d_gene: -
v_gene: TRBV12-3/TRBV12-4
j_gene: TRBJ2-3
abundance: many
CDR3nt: TGTGCCAGCACCCCAGGTTTGCGGAGCACAGATACGCAGTATTTT
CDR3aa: CASTPGLRSTDTQYF

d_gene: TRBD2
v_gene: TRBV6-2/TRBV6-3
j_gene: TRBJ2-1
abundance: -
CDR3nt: TGTGCCAGCAGTTATTCCGTTAGCGGGAGGGGGGTTGAGCAGTTCTTC
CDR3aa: CASSYSVSGRGVEQFF

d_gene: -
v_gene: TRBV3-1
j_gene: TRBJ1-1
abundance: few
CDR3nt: TGTGCCAGCAGCCCTCAGGACCGCATGAACACTGAAGCTTTCTTT
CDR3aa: CASSPQDRMNTEAFF

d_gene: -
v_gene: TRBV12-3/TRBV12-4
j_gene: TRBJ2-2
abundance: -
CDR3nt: TGTGCCAGCAATACGGGACATAACACCGGGGAGCTGTTTTTT
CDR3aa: CASNTGHNTGELFF

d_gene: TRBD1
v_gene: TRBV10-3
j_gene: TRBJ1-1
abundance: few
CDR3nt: TGTGCCATCAGTGGGACAGGTGAAGCTTTCTTT
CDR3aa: CAISGTGEAFF

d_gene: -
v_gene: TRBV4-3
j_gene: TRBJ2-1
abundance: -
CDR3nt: TGCGCCAGCAGCCAGACCCTTTCATCAGGGTATGAGCAGTTCTTC
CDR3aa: CASSQTLSSGYEQFF